These 28 T cell receptor beta chains originate from one sample sequenced in a study of blood T cell repertoires in COVID-19. This table comes from immunoSEQ multiplex PCR, and its TCRdb copy is limited to in-frame clones, with some not included. The sample holds 270,000 or so clones, roughly 85% seen once. The sequencing sample was made of peripheral blood. The receptors originated from a woman in her 50s who had recovered from COVID-19.

This clone was picked up many times. V is TRBV6-1 and J is TRBJ1-1, with D maybe TRBD1 (5 bases). CDR3 length: 17 amino acids. CDR1 and CDR2 (germline): MNHNS, SASEGT. Trimming removed 4 bases from V and 0 bases from J, with 18 bases in between. The CDR3 nucleotides read TGTGCCAGCAGTGCGCGGGGGTGGGGGATAATGAACACTGAAGCTTTCTTT. Translating it yields CASSARGWGIMNTEAFF.

J is TRBJ1-3 and V is TRBV6-1; D gene uncertain. The CDR3 runs to 14 residues. Deletions cut 0 bases from V and 3 bases from J, with 6 bases between. The germline V gene has CDR1 MNHNS and CDR2 SASEGT. For the CDR3, the DNA is TGTGCCAGCAGTGAAGCGGCATTTGGAAACACCATATATTTT. This codes for CASSEAAFGNTIYF.

This chain links TRBV5-1 with TRBJ1-1; 9 bases agree with TRBD1. The J segment lost 1 base and the V segment lost 4 bases, leaving 5 bases of the junction unmatched. The germline V gene has CDR1 SGHRS and CDR2 YFSETQ. There are 15 residues in the CDR3. For the CDR3, the DNA is TGCGCCAGCAGCCCGTCACAGGGGGCGAACACTGAAGCTTTCTTT. This gives the protein CASSPSQGANTEAFF.

This clone was seen at least ten times. The rearrangement joins TRBV4-2 to TRBJ1-2; D is possibly TRBD1 (6 bases). Trimming removed 3 bases from V and 0 bases from J, with 14 bases in between. Germline loops: CDR1 LGHNA, CDR2 YNFKEQ. There are 16 residues in the CDR3. CDR3 region: CASSQEQGSPNYGYTF. Written as DNA, the CDR3 is TGTGCCAGCAGCCAGGAACAGGGATCCCCTAACTATGGCTACACCTTC.

This chain links TRBV7-9 with TRBJ1-3, with a weak D call TRBD1 (6 bases). The CDR3 sequence is 16 residues long. Trimming cost V 6 bases and J 2 bases, with 17 bases left between them. CDR1 and CDR2 (germline): SEHNR, FQNEAQ (reference sequence). DNA for the CDR3: TGTGCCAGCAGACCCCGGGGGGGGGCGACTGGAAACACCATATATTTT. It specifies CASRPRGGATGNTIYF.

This clone has a handful of counts. The chain carries TRBV5-6 and TRBJ2-5; D not resolved. This CDR3 has 14 residues. Trimming shortened V by 2 bases and J by 2 bases, and 10 bases separated the two germline ends. Germline CDR1 reads SGHDT; CDR2 reads YYEEEE. CDR3 protein: CASSFDGVQETQYF. As DNA, the CDR3 is TGTGCCAGCAGCTTCGATGGAGTTCAAGAGACCCAGTACTTC.

The chain has TRBV28 and TRBJ2-1, with TRBD1 matching 10 bases. V shed 5 bases, J shed 9 bases, and the junction held 7 bases outside the gene matches. Germline V lookup: CDR1 MDHEN, CDR2 SYDVKM. The CDR3 runs 14 residues. CDR3 sequence reads: CASSLGQGKGEQFF. The CDR3 DNA follows: TGTGCCAGCAGTCTGGGACAGGGGAAGGGTGAGCAGTTCTTC.

This clone was seen repeatedly, ten times or more. The chain has TRBV28 and TRBJ2-7; D not certain. CDR3 length: 12 residues. Germline CDR1 MDHEN, CDR2 SYDVKM. V was trimmed by 1 base and J by 4 bases, leaving 5 bases between them. The CDR3 loop is CASSLSPYEQYF. The CDR3 nucleotides read TGTGCCAGCAGTTTATCTCCGTACGAGCAGTACTTC.

The chain uses TRBV24-1 and TRBJ2-1; perhaps TRBD2 as D (7 bases). CDR1 and CDR2 (germline): KGHDR, SFDVKD. The CDR3 runs 17 residues. The germline V and J ends were trimmed by 1 base and 0 bases, with 12 bases remaining between them. In DNA, the CDR3 is TGTGCCACCAGTGATTTCGGGGGGCCGAGCTCCTACAATGAGCAGTTCTTC. This gives the protein CATSDFGGPSSYNEQFF.

The chain employs TRBV23-1 and TRBJ2-2; 7 bases match TRBD1. TRBV23-1 is an ORF, with its function uncertain. This CDR3 comprises 17 residues. The ends lost 0 bases at V and 5 bases at J; junction bases unmatched: 9. The CDR3: CASSQSRQGRETGELFF. The CDR3 nucleotides are TGCGCCAGCAGTCAATCAAGACAGGGTAGAGAAACCGGGGAGCTGTTTTTT.

V and J are TRBV5-4 and TRBJ2-2; a possible D gene is TRBD1 (6 bases). This CDR3 comprises 16 residues. V was clipped by 4 bases and J by 5 bases, with 18 bases between them. Germline V gene data show CDR1 as SGHNT and CDR2 as YYREEE (reference sequence). Here the CDR3 DNA reads TGTGCCAGCAGCCCGGCCAGGGGATCACGAACCGGGGAGCTGTTTTTT. This codes for CASSPARGSRTGELFF.

Here the CDR3 DNA reads TGCGCCAGCAGCTCTCAGACTTCCACCGGGGAGCTGTTTTTT. Translation: CASSSQTSTGELFF. The chain uses TRBV5-1 and TRBJ2-2; the D is unclear. V lost 3 bases, J lost 4 bases, and 10 bases lay in between. The length of the CDR3 is 14 residues. From germline, CDR1 is SGHRS and CDR2 YFSETQ.

For the CDR3, the DNA is TGTGCCAGCAGCTTAGAGGCAGGGACCTACGAGCAGTACTTC. Its protein product is CASSLEAGTYEQYF. The chain recombines TRBV7-8 with TRBJ2-7, with D perhaps matching TRBD1 (5 bases). This CDR3 is 14 amino acids long. Germline V gene data show CDR1 as SGHVS and CDR2 as FQNEAQ. The ends were cut back, 1 base at V and 2 bases at J, with 9 bases in the middle.

CDR3 DNA: TGTGCCAGCAGCTTAGTGGGGGGGAGCAATCAGCCCCAGCATTTT. This translates into CASSLVGGSNQPQHF. The genes are TRBV7-2 and TRBJ1-5, with TRBD1 as a possible D gene (5 bases). The CDR3 extends over 15 amino acids. V lost 1 base and J 1 base, leaving 8 bases between the germline ends. CDR1 is SGHTA, CDR2 FQGNSA, per germline.

The chain joins TRBV19 to TRBJ2-1, with 7 bases matching TRBD2. The CDR3 spans 13 residues. CDR1 and CDR2 from the germline V gene are LNHDA and SQIVND (reference sequence). The V gene end was trimmed by 6 bases and the J gene end by 9 bases; junction bases not matched to a gene: 8. CDR3 sequence: CASRTGGSGEQFF. In nucleotides, the CDR3 is TGTGCCAGTAGAACGGGAGGCAGTGGTGAGCAGTTCTTC.

V gene TRBV6-5 combines with J gene TRBJ1-2; D is ambiguous. The CDR3 length is 13 residues. The V gene's germline CDR1 is MNHEY and CDR2 SVGAGI. Deletions cut 6 bases from V and 8 bases from J, with 16 bases between. The CDR3 nucleotides read TGTGCCAGCAGCCGGCAGGTTGACCTCGGCTACACCTTC. Residues: CASSRQVDLGYTF.

The chain employs TRBV30 and TRBJ1-1, with D possibly matching TRBD1 (6 bases). Trimming removed 3 bases at V and 0 bases at J, with 14 bases between. This CDR3 contains 15 residues. Per germline, CDR1 GTSNPN and CDR2 SVGIG (reference sequence). CDR3 nucleotides: TGTGCCTGGAGCCCCGGGGGGCGGGTGAACACTGAAGCTTTCTTT. Translation gives CAWSPGGRVNTEAFF.

This clone came up once. The rearrangement joins TRBV7-6 to TRBJ1-2; D unresolved. Per germline, CDR1 SGHVS and CDR2 FNYEAQ. The CDR3 consists of 15 residues. V dropped 5 bases and J dropped 2 bases, with 15 bases sitting between them. CDR3 sequence reads: CASSPVAGSNYGYTF. The DNA of the CDR3 is TGTGCCAGCAGCCCAGTGGCCGGGTCAAACTATGGCTACACCTTC.

The table lists this clone with a count of one. This chain connects TRBV9 to TRBJ2-2; possibly TRBD2 for D (6 bases). The CDR3 has 15 amino acids. Germline V gene sequence: CDR1 SGDLS, CDR2 YYNGEE. Trimming left V 0 bases short and J 4 bases short, with 10 bases between. CDR3 loop: CASSVDGSGTGELFF. CDR3 DNA sequence: TGTGCCAGCAGCGTAGACGGGAGTGGCACCGGGGAGCTGTTTTTT. Combining the CDR3 with reference TRBV9 and TRBJ2-2 gives the whole variable domain DSGVTQTPKHLITATGQRVTLRCSPRSGDLSVYWYQQSLDQGLQFLIQYYNGEERAKGNILERFSAQQFPDLHSELNLSSLELGDSALYFCASSVDGSGTGELFFGEGSRLTVL.

The V gene is TRBV10-3, the J gene TRBJ2-5; TRBD2 matches at 7 bases. After removal of 3 bases from V and 6 bases from J, the junction contained 10 bases not matched to a gene. The CDR3 contains 15 residues. Germline V lookup: CDR1 ENHRY, CDR2 SYGVKD. This CDR3 reads CAISDPLSGGKTQYF. CDR3 nucleotide sequence: TGTGCCATCAGTGACCCTCTGTCCGGGGGGAAGACCCAGTACTTC.

CDR3 sequence (DNA): TGCGCCAGCAGCCCCTTCCGGGACACTGAAGCTTTCTTT. Its protein is CASSPFRDTEAFF. This chain links TRBV4-1 with TRBJ1-1; D remains unclear. V shed 4 bases and J shed 3 bases, with 9 bases lying between them. The length of the CDR3 is 13 residues. The germline V gene encodes CDR1 MGHRA and CDR2 YSYEKL.

The rearrangement uses TRBV28 and TRBJ2-1; 7 positions match TRBD2. Germline values: CDR1 MDHEN, CDR2 SYDVKM. J was trimmed by 9 bases and V by 3 bases; bases with no gene match: 8. The CDR3 has 14 amino acids. DNA for the CDR3: TGTGCCAGCAGTTTGGCCGGCGGGAGTCTTGAGCAGTTCTTC. This translates into CASSLAGGSLEQFF.

This clone came up a few times. The chain recombines TRBV6-5 with TRBJ2-5, with D possibly being TRBD2 (5 bases). Germline V gene data show CDR1 as MNHEY and CDR2 as SVGAGI. V was clipped by 7 bases and J by 4 bases, with 16 bases between them. The CDR3 runs to 14 residues. The CDR3 loop reads CASNVDGNRETQYF. Here the CDR3 DNA reads TGTGCCAGCAACGTGGACGGGAATCGAGAGACCCAGTACTTC.

The genes are TRBV24-1 and TRBJ2-5, with a tentative D call TRBD1 (5 bases). The CDR3 is 13 residues long. Germline V CDR1 and CDR2: KGHDR, SFDVKD. The ends were cut back, 6 bases at V and 1 base at J, with 8 bases in the middle. CDR3 protein: CATSIGAQETQYF. As DNA, the CDR3 is TGTGCCACCAGTATAGGGGCCCAAGAGACCCAGTACTTC.

This clone is a singleton in its sample. The rearrangement uses TRBV19 and TRBJ2-3, with 9 positions matching TRBD1. V shed 5 bases and J 0 bases; nucleotides not matched to a gene: 3. Germline CDR1 reads LNHDA; CDR2 reads SQIVND (reference sequence). This CDR3 contains 15 residues. The CDR3 reads CASSAGTGSTDTQYF. In DNA, the CDR3 is TGTGCCAGTAGTGCAGGGACAGGGAGCACAGATACGCAGTATTTT.

The chain links TRBV2 to TRBJ2-1; 8 bases match TRBD2. The germline gives CDR1 SNHLY, CDR2 FYNNEI. With 5 bases clipped from V and 7 bases from J, the junction kept 10 bases outside the gene matches. This CDR3 is 15 amino acids long. The chain's CDR3 is CASSPTRGGMNEQFF. In nucleotides, the CDR3 is TGTGCCAGCAGTCCCACCCGGGGGGGCATGAATGAGCAGTTCTTC.

This sequence joins TRBV5-6 and TRBJ1-6; 9 positions match TRBD1. The V gene's germline CDR1 is SGHDT and CDR2 YYEEEE. This CDR3 region has 15 residues. With V trimmed by 0 bases and J by 7 bases, 2 bases remained unmatched. This chain's CDR3 is CASSLDGTGNSPLHF. CDR3 DNA: TGTGCCAGCAGCTTGGATGGGACAGGGAATTCACCCCTCCACTTT.

The chain couples TRBV18 to TRBJ2-6; D is undetermined. Trimming removed 5 bases from V and 1 base from J, with 15 bases in between. The length of the CDR3 is 17 residues. Germline CDR1 and CDR2: KGHSH and LQKENI. The CDR3 sequence is CASSGRGFASGANVLTF. Written as DNA, the CDR3 is TGTGCCAGCTCAGGCAGAGGATTTGCTTCTGGGGCCAACGTCCTGACTTTC.